This T cell receptor (beta chain) was identified during a study of patients and donors after allogeneic stem cell transplantation. Germline CDR1 SQVTM, CDR2 ANQGSEA. V lost 7 bases and J 4 bases, leaving 10 bases between the germline ends. CDR3 size: 11 residues. MiXCR, applied by TCRdb to the RT-PCR reads, yields one record per CDR3 protein. The sample contains about 89,000 distinct CDR3 sequences, roughly 43% of which appear only once. Sequences were obtained from blood, either unsorted or a sorted T cell fraction (not recorded which). This TCR was recovered from a human donor who was either an allogeneic HSCT recipient or a stem cell or donor lymphocyte infusion donor (not recorded which). It is not recorded whose cells these are; they may come from a transplant donor. The chain joins TRBV29-1 to TRBJ1-1; no reliable D call. CDR3 sequence: CSGERATEAFF. CDR3 in DNA: TGCAGCGGCGAAAGGGCCACTGAAGCTTTCTTT.